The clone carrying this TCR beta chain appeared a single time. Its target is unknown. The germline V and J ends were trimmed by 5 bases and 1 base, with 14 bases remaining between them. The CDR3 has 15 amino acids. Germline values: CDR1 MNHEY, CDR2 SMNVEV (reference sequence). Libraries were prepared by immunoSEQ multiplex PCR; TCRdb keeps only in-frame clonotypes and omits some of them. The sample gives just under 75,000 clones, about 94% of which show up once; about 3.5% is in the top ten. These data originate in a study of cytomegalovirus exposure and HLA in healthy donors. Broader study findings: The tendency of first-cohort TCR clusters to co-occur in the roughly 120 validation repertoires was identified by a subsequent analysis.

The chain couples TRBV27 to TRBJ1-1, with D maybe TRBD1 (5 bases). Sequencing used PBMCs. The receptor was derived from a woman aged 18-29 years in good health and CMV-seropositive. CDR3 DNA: TGTGCCAGCAGTCCCCCCAGGGCAGGGAACACTGAAGCTTTCTTT. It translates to CASSPPRAGNTEAFF.